This T cell receptor beta chain was captured by sequencing in a study of tumor and adjacent non-tumor tissue in lung cancer. General observations from the study: Tumor tissue had significantly higher TCR diversity than normal lung. Normal lung showed higher cumulative top 100 clone frequency than tumor.

TCRbeta libraries were built with three rounds of nested PCR, modified from ARM-PCR. TCRdb independently ran MiXCR on the multiplex PCR reads; one entry per CDR3 protein. The sample shows 45,000 to 65,000 distinct CDR3 sequences, 60% to 80% of them seen only once. This clonotype was picked up one time. Antigen unknown. V lost 7 bases to trimming and J lost 2 bases, with 12 bases between them. CDR3 length: 14 residues. Germline values: CDR1 MNHEY, CDR2 SVGAGI. No cell sorting was done before RNA was extracted from the tissue. Distant lung tissue was collected more than 3 cm away from the tumor edge. Chemotherapy-naive patients with new lung cancer underwent thoracic surgery in China, August–late 2014.

This sequence originates from a woman aged 55 to 70 with non-small cell lung cancer. The sequenced sample was distant non-tumor lung tissue. The chain couples TRBV6-5 to TRBJ1-3; no firm D call. The CDR3 here is CASNLLGAGNTIYF. CDR3 in DNA: TGTGCCAGCAACCTCTTGGGCGCTGGAAACACCATATATTTT.